This passage covers 26 T cell receptor beta chains from one sample sequenced in a study of blood T cell repertoires in COVID-19 (dated by TCRdb to 2018 to 2021). Receptor amplification or capture employed the immunoSEQ multiplex PCR assay. TCRdb took this table from immuneACCESS and kept in-frame rearrangements with V and J called. Such tables lack part of the clones; where checked against another copy, unresolved V genes explain under half of the gap, and the rest is unexplained. The table for this sample lists around 250,000 clones; approximately 90% of them were counted only once. 2.5% to 3% of the sample is in the top ten clones. Sequencing was performed on PBMCs or T cells enriched from blood (not recorded which). These receptor sequences come from a man between 40 and 49 years old who had been exposed to COVID-19.

The rearrangement links TRBV29-1 to TRBJ2-3; D call uncertain. Germline V gives CDR1 SQVTM, CDR2 ANQGSEA. The CDR3 extends over 12 amino acids. Trimming cost V 4 bases and J 0 bases, with 5 bases left between them. This CDR3 reads CSVAVSTDTQYF. The CDR3 DNA reads as TGCAGCGTTGCGGTTAGCACAGATACGCAGTATTTT.

The V gene is TRBV27, the J gene TRBJ2-1; the D gene is possibly TRBD2 (5 bases). This CDR3 spans 14 amino acids. V was cut by 2 bases and J by 6 bases, with 11 bases left in between. The germline V gene encodes CDR1 MNHEY and CDR2 SMNVEV (reference sequence). Here the CDR3 DNA reads TGTGCCAGCAGTTTAAGGGCTAGCTTCAATGAGCAGTTCTTC. Protein: CASSLRASFNEQFF.

The chain employs TRBV3-1 (or the pseudogene TRBV3-2) and TRBJ1-1; no clear D gene. The CDR3 is 14 amino acids. The germline CDR1 and CDR2 sequences are LGHDT and YNNKEL (reference sequence). V was shortened by 6 bases and J by 2 bases, with 13 bases between the two germline ends. CDR3 DNA sequence: TGTGCCAGCAGACCCGGATACAGAAACACTGAAGCTTTCTTT. It encodes CASRPGYRNTEAFF.

The V gene is TRBV7-9, the J gene TRBJ1-3, with D uncertain. Per the germline V gene, CDR1 is SEHNR and CDR2 is FQNEAQ (reference sequence). The CDR3 has 19 amino acids. The V gene lost 2 bases and the J gene lost 0 bases, with 20 bases spanning the gap. The DNA for the CDR3 is TGTGCCAGCAGCTTATCGATTTCCGCGAGAGGAGTCTCTGGAAACACCATATATTTT. It codes for CASSLSISARGVSGNTIYF.

The V and J genes are TRBV2 and TRBJ1-3, with 9 bases fitting TRBD1. Germline assignment: CDR1 SNHLY and CDR2 FYNNEI. The CDR3 covers 15 residues. The trim removed 6 bases at V and 2 bases at J, leaving 5 bases unmatched. DNA for the CDR3: TGTGCCAGCAGCCTAGGACAGGGGACTGGAAACACCATATATTTT. Protein: CASSLGQGTGNTIYF.

This sequence joins TRBV6-1 and TRBJ1-6; 9 bases agree with TRBD1. Germline CDR1 and CDR2: MNHNS and SASEGT. The CDR3 is 15 amino acids. The J segment lost 13 bases and the V segment lost 3 bases, leaving 10 bases of the junction unmatched. This CDR3 reads CASSDRQGGLMPLHF. Here the CDR3 DNA reads TGTGCCAGCAGTGACCGACAGGGGGGCCTTATGCCCCTCCACTTT.

This sequence joins TRBV12-2 and TRBJ1-2; the table gives TRBD1 as D, unverified against the DNA. TRBV12-2 is tagged as a pseudogene. The CDR3 consists of 13 residues. The CDR3 DNA reads as TGTGCAAGTCGCTTCTCACAGGGGTATGGCTACACCTTC. It translates to CASRFSQGYGYTF.

As concerns this clone: Other DNA sequences in the same sample also yield this CDR3. The V gene is TRBV18, the J gene TRBJ1-2; D is uncertain. The ends were cut back, 6 bases at V and 3 bases at J, with 8 bases in the middle. Germline CDR1 KGHSH, CDR2 LQKENI. This CDR3 comprises 12 residues. The CDR3 DNA is TGTGCCAGCTCGACCGGAGACTATGGCTACACCTTC. It codes for CASSTGDYGYTF. Supplemented by reference TRBV18 and TRBJ1-2, the full variable domain reads NAGVMQNPRHLVRRRGQEARLRCSPMKGHSHVYWYRQLPEEGLKFMVYLQKENIIDESGMPKERFSAEFPKEGPSILRIQQVVRGDSAAYFCASSTGDYGYTFGSGTRLTVV.

The CDR3 reads CATSKQTASYNEQFF. DNA of the CDR3: TGTGCCACCAGTAAGCAGACAGCCTCCTACAATGAGCAGTTCTTC. The rearrangement links TRBV24-1 to TRBJ2-1; D may be TRBD1 (5 bases). The V gene lost 6 bases and the J gene lost 0 bases, with 11 bases spanning the gap. CDR1 is KGHDR, CDR2 SFDVKD, per germline. The CDR3 sequence is 15 residues long.

The V gene is TRBV5-1, the J gene TRBJ2-4, with 10 bases that match TRBD1. The CDR3 is made up of 19 amino acids. Germline values: CDR1 SGHRS, CDR2 YFSETQ. The V gene end was trimmed by 0 bases and the J gene end by 3 bases; junction bases not matched to a gene: 12. CDR3: CASSLVWDRGHLGKNIQYF. The CDR3 coding sequence is TGCGCCAGCAGCTTGGTGTGGGACAGGGGCCACCTCGGCAAAAACATTCAGTACTTC.

The V gene is TRBV28, the J gene TRBJ1-2; 11 positions agree with TRBD1. V lost 7 bases, J lost 2 bases, and 9 bases stayed unmatched. CDR3 length: 16 residues. Germline loops: CDR1 MDHEN, CDR2 SYDVKM. The DNA of the CDR3 is TGTGCCAGCAAACCCCTAGGACAGGGGGCGAACTATGGCTACACCTTC. Its translation is CASKPLGQGANYGYTF.

The V call is TRBV19, the J call TRBJ1-1; no reliable D call. In germline, CDR1 is LNHDA, CDR2 SQIVND (reference sequence). This CDR3 has 13 amino acids. Between the trimmed V and J ends, which lost 1 base and 5 bases, there was a span of 8 bases. The CDR3 region is CASSIGSPTEAFF. CDR3 in DNA: TGTGCCAGTAGTATAGGCAGTCCGACTGAAGCTTTCTTT.

Points on this clone: A read error may produce the germline difference seen at one junction end. The gene calls are TRBV25-1 and TRBJ2-3, with TRBD2 as a possible D gene (5 bases). The CDR3 covers 13 residues. Germline assignment: CDR1 MGHDK and CDR2 SYGVNS. The CDR3 nucleotides read TGTGCCAGCAGTGAAGTCCAGAGGTCCTCTCTAGCTTTT. This translates into CASSEVQRSSLAF.

The rearrangement uses TRBV27 and TRBJ2-1; TRBD2 matches 8 bases. This CDR3 is built from 15 residues. Trimming cost V 5 bases and J 0 bases; bases outside gene matches: 3. The germline gives CDR1 MNHEY, CDR2 SMNVEV (reference sequence). The chain's CDR3 is CASSRSGNSYNEQFF. The CDR3 DNA is TGTGCCAGCAGTCGTAGCGGGAACTCCTACAATGAGCAGTTCTTC.

This clone came up a few times. CDR3 in amino acids: CASAPAGGDEQFF. CDR3 DNA: TGTGCCAGCGCCCCAGCGGGAGGGGATGAGCAGTTCTTC. V and J are TRBV7-6 and TRBJ2-1; 10 bases agree with TRBD2. Germline V CDR1 and CDR2: SGHVS, FNYEAQ. The length of the CDR3 is 13 residues. The J segment lost 8 bases and the V segment lost 8 bases, leaving 6 bases of the junction unmatched.

The rearrangement uses TRBV5-5 and TRBJ2-1, with D uncertain. Germline V gives CDR1 SGHKS, CDR2 YYEKEE (reference sequence). V lost 0 bases and J 3 bases, leaving 10 bases between the germline ends. This CDR3 has 15 residues. In DNA, the CDR3 is TGTGCCAGCAGCTTGGTTCAAAACTACTACAATGAGCAGTTCTTC. Protein product: CASSLVQNYYNEQFF. Together with reference TRBV5-5 and TRBJ2-1, the CDR3 gives the full variable domain: DAGVTQSPTHLIKTRGQQVTLRCSPISGHKSVSWYQQVLGQGPQFIFQYYEKEERGRGNFPDRFSARQFPNYSSELNVNALLLGDSALYLCASSLVQNYYNEQFFGPGTRLTVL.

This clone has a single count. The V and J genes are TRBV7-9 and TRBJ2-1; weak D call: TRBD1 (6 bases). The V and J ends lost 5 bases and 5 bases respectively, with 22 bases between them. CDR3 size: 17 residues. CDR1 is SEHNR and CDR2 is FQNEAQ in the germline V gene (reference sequence). CDR3 amino acids: CASSDKAWRTDNNEQFF. CDR3 nucleotides: TGTGCCAGCAGCGATAAGGCCTGGCGGACAGACAACAATGAGCAGTTCTTC.

This CDR3 is CASSYPGSSAFF. The DNA for the CDR3 is TGTGCCAGCAGCTACCCGGGGTCGTCAGCTTTCTTT. This chain uses TRBV11-2 with TRBJ1-1; no clear D gene. The V gene's germline CDR1 is SGHAT and CDR2 FQNNGV. The CDR3 runs 12 residues. V was shortened by 4 bases and J by 10 bases, with 13 bases between the two germline ends.

The rearrangement links TRBV7-9 to TRBJ2-3; D remains unclear. CDR1 SEHNR and CDR2 FQNEAQ come from the germline V gene (reference sequence). V was clipped by 3 bases and J by 4 bases, with 8 bases between them. This CDR3 has 13 amino acids. The CDR3 loop reads CASSFLVADTQYF. The DNA of the CDR3 is TGTGCCAGCAGCTTTTTGGTAGCAGATACGCAGTATTTT.

The V gene is TRBV5-1, the J gene TRBJ2-7; 12 bases line up with TRBD2. CDR3 length: 16 amino acids. The trim removed 0 bases at V and 5 bases at J, leaving 6 bases unmatched. CDR1 and CDR2 (germline): SGHRS, YFSETQ. The CDR3 spells CASSLDLAGGFNEQYF. DNA of the CDR3: TGCGCCAGCAGCTTGGACCTAGCGGGAGGGTTTAACGAGCAGTACTTC.

V usage is TRBV11-2 and J usage is TRBJ2-3; 13 bases agree with TRBD2. Germline V gives CDR1 SGHAT, CDR2 FQNNGV. V lost 1 base and J lost 0; bases outside the gene matches: 7. The CDR3 runs to 19 residues. The CDR3: CASSLGGTSGTDSTDTQYF. The DNA for the CDR3 is TGTGCCAGCAGCTTAGGTGGGACTAGCGGGACGGATAGCACAGATACGCAGTATTTT.

The genes are TRBV5-4 and TRBJ1-4, with 7 bases that match TRBD1. The junction had 4 bases not matched to a gene; V was cut back by 5 bases and J by 3 bases. Germline V gives CDR1 SGHNT, CDR2 YYREEE (reference sequence). The CDR3 extends over 14 amino acids. The chain's CDR3 is CASRLQGSNEKLFF. CDR3 in DNA: TGTGCCAGCAGACTACAGGGGTCTAATGAAAAACTGTTTTTT.

This chain uses TRBV6-5 with TRBJ2-1; TRBD2 agrees at 11 bases. CDR3 size: 15 residues. CDR1 is MNHEY, CDR2 SVGAGI, per germline. V was clipped by 4 bases and J by 8 bases; unmatched bases: 7. This chain's CDR3 is CASSLLAGVWDEQFF. The CDR3 bases are TGTGCCAGCAGTTTACTAGCGGGGGTATGGGATGAGCAGTTCTTC.

CDR3 residues: CASSRSPTTGGREETQYF. CDR3 in DNA: TGTGCCAGCAGCCGCTCGCCCACGACAGGGGGTAGGGAAGAGACCCAGTACTTC. The chain is built from TRBV5-4 and TRBJ2-5, with 9 bases lining up with TRBD1. The ends lost 4 bases at V and 3 bases at J; junction bases unmatched: 16. CDR1 is SGHNT and CDR2 is YYREEE in the germline V gene (reference sequence). The CDR3 has 18 residues.

The genes are TRBV5-5 and TRBJ1-2, with D hard to call. Per germline, CDR1 SGHKS and CDR2 YYEKEE (reference sequence). This CDR3 is built from 13 residues. The germline V and J ends were trimmed by 4 bases and 0 bases, with 7 bases remaining between them. The CDR3 spells CASSQEPNYGYTF. The CDR3 DNA sequence: TGTGCCAGCAGCCAGGAACCTAACTATGGCTACACCTTC.

In this sample, this clone turned up once. This chain connects TRBV3-1 (or the pseudogene TRBV3-2) to TRBJ1-1; D call uncertain. This CDR3 contains 13 residues. The germline V gene encodes CDR1 LGHDT and CDR2 YNNKEL (reference sequence). V shed 8 bases and J shed 4 bases, with 14 bases lying between them. The DNA of the CDR3 is TGTGCCAGCGAGATCGCCTCCGGCACTGAAGCTTTCTTT. It is translated as CASEIASGTEAFF.